The source of this T cell receptor (beta chain) is a study of blood T cell repertoires in COVID-19. V was clipped by 3 bases and J by 7 bases, with 12 bases between them. The CDR3 contains 14 residues. Germline CDR1 is MNHEY and CDR2 is SMNVEV (reference sequence). Produced via immunoSEQ multiplex PCR; TCRdb's table is partial and in-frame only. The sample yields about 310,000 clones, approximately 90% seen once. The source of this sequence is a woman under 30 who had recovered from COVID-19. The sequencing sample was made of PBMCs or T cells enriched from blood (not recorded which). This chain uses TRBV27 with TRBJ1-4; no firm D call. The CDR3 reads CASSFSRRGEKLFF. For the CDR3, the DNA is TGTGCCAGCAGTTTCTCTAGACGGGGTGAAAAACTGTTTTTT.